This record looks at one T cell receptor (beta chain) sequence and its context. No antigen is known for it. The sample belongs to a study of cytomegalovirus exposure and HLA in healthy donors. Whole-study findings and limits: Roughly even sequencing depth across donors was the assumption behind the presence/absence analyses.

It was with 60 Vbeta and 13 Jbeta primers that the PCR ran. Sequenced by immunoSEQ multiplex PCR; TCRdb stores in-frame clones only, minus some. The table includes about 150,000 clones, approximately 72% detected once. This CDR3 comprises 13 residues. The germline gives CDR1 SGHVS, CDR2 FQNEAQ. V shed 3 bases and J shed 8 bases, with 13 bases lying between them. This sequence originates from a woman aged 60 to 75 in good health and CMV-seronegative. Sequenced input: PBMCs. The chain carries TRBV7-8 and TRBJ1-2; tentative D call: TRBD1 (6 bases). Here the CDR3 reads CASSLGAGGGYTF. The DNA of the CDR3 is TGTGCCAGCAGCTTGGGGGCGGGGGGGGGCTACACCTTC.